One sample yielded the 20 T cell receptor beta chains listed below, sequenced in a study of blood T cell repertoires in COVID-19. Libraries were prepared by immunoSEQ multiplex PCR; TCRdb keeps only in-frame clonotypes and omits some of them. This sample yields hundreds of thousands of clones, of which about 90% are seen a single time; approximately 0.93% belongs to the top ten. The sample was PBMCs or T cells enriched from blood (not recorded which). Receptors were obtained from a woman younger than 45 who had recovered from COVID-19.

V usage is TRBV27 and J usage is TRBJ2-3; D perhaps matches TRBD1 (5 bases). The CDR3 extends over 14 amino acids. From germline, CDR1 is MNHEY and CDR2 SMNVEV (reference sequence). Trimming stripped 7 bases from V and 2 bases from J, with 13 bases between. The DNA for the CDR3 is TGTGCCAGCACCAGGACACTTCACACAGATACGCAGTATTTT. It codes for CASTRTLHTDTQYF.

The chain uses TRBV4-2 and TRBJ2-3, with TRBD2 identical over 8 bases. The CDR3 totals 17 residues. V was pared by 1 base and J by 0 bases, with 6 bases of the junction left unmatched. Germline CDR1 LGHNA, CDR2 YNFKEQ. This CDR3 reads CASSQVVVAGSTDTQYF. The CDR3 DNA follows: TGTGCCAGCAGCCAAGTTGTGGTAGCGGGAAGCACAGATACGCAGTATTTT.

This chain connects TRBV14 to TRBJ1-6; the D gene is possibly TRBD1 (5 bases). CDR3 size: 14 residues. Per the germline V gene, CDR1 is SGHDN and CDR2 is FVKESK. The ends were cut back, 10 bases at V and 2 bases at J, with 12 bases in the middle. The CDR3: CATSRETYNSPLHF. As DNA, the CDR3 is TGTGCCACCTCCAGGGAAACCTATAATTCACCCCTCCACTTT.

This clone was seen a single time. The chain is built from TRBV5-1 and TRBJ2-3; 12 bases align to TRBD2. Looked up from germline, CDR1 is SGHRS and CDR2 is YFSETQ. This CDR3 spans 19 amino acids. V gave up 3 bases and J gave up 0 bases; unmatched junction bases: 11. The CDR3 is CASSSVTSGGPTSTDTQYF. The CDR3 nucleotides are TGCGCCAGCAGCTCCGTGACTAGCGGGGGCCCTACTAGCACAGATACGCAGTATTTT.

The chain is built from TRBV10-3 and TRBJ2-7; D is unresolved. Germline loops: CDR1 ENHRY, CDR2 SYGVKD. Trimming shortened V by 2 bases and J by 6 bases, and 8 bases separated the two germline ends. This CDR3 is built from 12 residues. This CDR3 is CAISERVAEQYF. In nucleotides, the CDR3 is TGTGCCATCAGTGAGCGAGTAGCCGAGCAGTACTTC.

The CDR3 here is CASRLAGAMNTGELFF. The CDR3 bases are TGTGCCAGTCGGCTAGCGGGGGCTATGAACACCGGGGAGCTGTTTTTT. The J gene is TRBJ2-2, the V gene TRBV19; 10 nucleotides agree with TRBD2. This CDR3 contains 16 residues. CDR1 is LNHDA, CDR2 SQIVND, per germline (reference sequence). The V segment lost 8 bases and the J segment 1 base; nucleotides outside the gene matches: 7.

V is TRBV14 and J is TRBJ2-1; D is undetermined. CDR1 is SGHDN and CDR2 is FVKESK in the germline V gene. The CDR3 spans 16 residues. With 0 bases removed from V and 0 bases from J, the gap between germline ends came to 9 bases. The CDR3 region is CASSQDLSPSYNEQFF. The CDR3 DNA is TGTGCCAGCAGCCAAGACCTCAGTCCCTCCTACAATGAGCAGTTCTTC.

This clone was seen only once. J is TRBJ2-2 and V is TRBV19; TRBD1 matches 9 bases. This CDR3 contains 15 residues. Germline values: CDR1 LNHDA, CDR2 SQIVND (reference sequence). Unmatched junction bases numbered 7, after V lost 11 bases and J lost 0 bases. In DNA form, the CDR3 reads TGTGCCTCTACCCGGACAGGGGCGAACACCGGGGAGCTGTTTTTT. Its protein product is CASTRTGANTGELFF. The full variable domain, in which reference TRBV19 and TRBJ2-2 provide the parts outside the CDR3, is DGGITQSPKYLFRKEGQNVTLSCEQNLNHDAMYWYRQDPGQGLRLIYYSQIVNDFQKGDIAEGYSVSREKKESFPLTVTSAQKNPTAFYLCASTRTGANTGELFFGEGSRLTVL.

The chain couples TRBV5-4 to TRBJ1-2, with D tentatively TRBD1 (6 bases). Germline CDR1 and CDR2: SGHNT and YYREEE (reference sequence). The CDR3 has 16 amino acids. V lost 3 bases and J lost 0, with 15 bases in between. CDR3 residues: CASSSRQEKANYGYTF. In nucleotides, the CDR3 is TGTGCCAGCAGCTCCCGACAGGAAAAAGCTAACTATGGCTACACCTTC.

CDR3 loop: CASSFSSGGLYNEQFF. The CDR3, as DNA: TGTGCCAGCAGTTTTTCGAGCGGGGGACTCTACAATGAGCAGTTCTTC. The V gene is TRBV27, the J gene TRBJ2-1; TRBD2 matches 8 bases. The CDR3 consists of 16 residues. Germline V CDR1 and CDR2: MNHEY, SMNVEV (reference sequence). V shed 3 bases, J shed 3 bases, and the junction held 7 bases outside the gene matches.

This rearrangement joins TRBV30 to TRBJ1-4, with D hard to call. Germline V gene lookup returns CDR1 GTSNPN and CDR2 SVGIG (reference sequence). V lost 6 bases and J 5 bases, leaving 16 bases between the germline ends. This CDR3 region has 14 residues. CDR3 bases: TGTGCCTGTCCAGTTCCGGGGAAAAATGAAAAACTGTTTTTT. This encodes CACPVPGKNEKLFF.

This chain joins TRBV5-1 and TRBJ2-7; possible D gene TRBD2, 7 bases. Trimming took 4 bases from V and 3 from J, leaving 17 bases between them. Per germline, CDR1 SGHRS and CDR2 YFSETQ. The CDR3 extends over 15 amino acids. CDR3 amino acids: CASSLTGGAYYEQYF. CDR3 coding DNA: TGCGCCAGCAGCCTTACGGGGGGCGCTTACTACGAGCAGTACTTC.

The chain has TRBV3-1 (or the pseudogene TRBV3-2) and TRBJ2-7, with D perhaps matching TRBD1 (5 bases). The CDR3 runs 14 residues. Germline values: CDR1 LGHDT, CDR2 YNNKEL (reference sequence). V shed 3 bases and J shed 2 bases, with 11 bases lying between them. In nucleotides, the CDR3 is TGTGCCAGCAGCCACCCGACAGACCCCTACGAGCAGTACTTC. Residues: CASSHPTDPYEQYF.

This chain uses TRBV5-1 with TRBJ1-2, with D possibly TRBD1 on 5 matching bases. Germline V gives CDR1 SGHRS, CDR2 YFSETQ. Trimming removed 4 bases from V and 6 bases from J, with 22 bases in between. The CDR3 has 16 residues. The CDR3 coding sequence is TGCGCCAGCAGCCCTAGGGGAAGGCTCACAACAGATGGCTACACCTTC. Amino acids: CASSPRGRLTTDGYTF.

The rearrangement joins TRBV28 to TRBJ2-3, with 11 nucleotides matching TRBD2. There are 18 residues in the CDR3. Germline CDR1 and CDR2: MDHEN and SYDVKM. The J segment lost 6 bases and the V segment lost 7 bases, leaving 18 bases of the junction unmatched. The CDR3 region is CASTSARILAGGGDTQYF. The CDR3 bases are TGTGCCAGCACATCGGCCCGTATTCTAGCGGGGGGTGGTGATACGCAGTATTTT.

The J gene is TRBJ1-2, the V gene TRBV6-1; unclear D gene. The CDR3 length is 13 residues. Trimming took 0 bases from V and 5 from J, leaving 7 bases between them. Germline lookup yields CDR1 MNHNS and CDR2 SASEGT. CDR3 region: CASSEAGRYGYTF. CDR3 sequence (DNA): TGTGCCAGCAGTGAAGCGGGGAGGTATGGCTACACCTTC.

V usage is TRBV9 and J usage is TRBJ2-1, with 7 positions matching TRBD1. V was clipped by 4 bases and J by 10 bases; unmatched bases: 5. The CDR3 spans 12 residues. Germline V gene lookup returns CDR1 SGDLS and CDR2 YYNGEE. The CDR3 bases are TGTGCCAGCAGCACCGGCAGGGGGGAGCAGTTCTTC. Translated, it gives CASSTGRGEQFF.

CDR3 sequence: CASSLGVGGIQETQYF. DNA for the CDR3: TGTGCCAGCAGCCTCGGTGTAGGGGGAATACAAGAGACCCAGTACTTC. The genes are TRBV6-6 and TRBJ2-5, with D perhaps matching TRBD1 (6 bases). Trimming cost V 6 bases and J 2 bases, with 19 bases left between them. CDR3 length equals 16 residues. Germline V gene lookup returns CDR1 MNHNY and CDR2 SVGAGI (reference sequence).

This clone was detected a few times. This CDR3 is CASSIFTTGNTEAFF. The CDR3 nucleotides are TGTGCCAGTAGTATTTTCACGACAGGGAACACTGAAGCTTTCTTT. This rearrangement joins TRBV19 to TRBJ1-1; perhaps TRBD1 as D (6 bases). CDR3 length: 15 amino acids. Germline loops: CDR1 LNHDA, CDR2 SQIVND (reference sequence). Trimming removed 3 bases from V and 1 base from J, with 12 bases in between. Supplemented by reference TRBV19 and TRBJ1-1, the full variable domain reads DGGITQSPKYLFRKEGQNVTLSCEQNLNHDAMYWYRQDPGQGLRLIYYSQIVNDFQKGDIAEGYSVSREKKESFPLTVTSAQKNPTAFYLCASSIFTTGNTEAFFGQGTRLTVV.

This chain joins TRBV27 and TRBJ2-7; D may be TRBD2 (6 bases). CDR3 length: 15 residues. Germline lookup yields CDR1 MNHEY and CDR2 SMNVEV (reference sequence). Trimming took off 2 bases at V and 5 bases at J, with 16 bases between the two ends. In DNA, the CDR3 is TGTGCCAGCAGTTTAATGCGGGGCCATGTACACGAGCAGTACTTC. Its protein is CASSLMRGHVHEQYF.